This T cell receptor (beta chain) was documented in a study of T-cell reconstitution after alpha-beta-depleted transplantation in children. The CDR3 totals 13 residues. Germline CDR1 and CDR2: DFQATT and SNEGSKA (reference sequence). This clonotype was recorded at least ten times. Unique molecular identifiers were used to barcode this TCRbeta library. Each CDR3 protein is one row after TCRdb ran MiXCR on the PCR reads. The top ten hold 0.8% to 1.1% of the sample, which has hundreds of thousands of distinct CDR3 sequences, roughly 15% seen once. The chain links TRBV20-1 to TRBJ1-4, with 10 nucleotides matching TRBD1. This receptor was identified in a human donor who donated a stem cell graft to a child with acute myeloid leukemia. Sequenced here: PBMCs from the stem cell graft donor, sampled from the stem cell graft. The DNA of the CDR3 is TGCGGAGCTCCGGGACAGGGGAATGAAAAACTGTTTTTT. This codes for CGAPGQGNEKLFF.